These 19 T cell receptor beta chains originate from one sample sequenced in a study of T-cell memory formation after mild COVID-19. TCRdb recomputed calls from the 5' RACE reads with MiXCR, one row per CDR3 protein. The sample includes under 550,000 distinct CDR3 sequences, 15% to 20% of them seen just once. Sequenced input: PBMCs or a T cell subset sorted from them (not recorded which). These receptors were collected from an adult woman who had mild COVID-19 (a few samples of this study predate the infection). Cell type and time point are not known.

The rearrangement joins TRBV6-1 to TRBJ2-7; no firm D call. Trimming cost V 1 base and J 3 bases, with 7 bases left between them. The CDR3 loop spans 13 amino acids. From germline, CDR1 is MNHNS and CDR2 SASEGT. The CDR3 loop is CASSEGSDYEQYF. Here the CDR3 DNA reads TGTGCCAGCAGTGAAGGATCAGACTACGAGCAGTACTTC.

This chain joins TRBV7-6 and TRBJ2-7; D may be TRBD2 (6 bases). Trimming took off 2 bases at V and 2 bases at J, with 16 bases between the two ends. The CDR3 contains 16 residues. CDR1 SGHVS and CDR2 FNYEAQ come from the germline V gene. For the CDR3, the DNA is TGTGCCAGCAGCTTATCATGGCGGGAATCGCCCTACGAGCAGTACTTC. It specifies CASSLSWRESPYEQYF.

The chain combines TRBV11-2 with TRBJ2-5; no definite D call. The germline CDR1 and CDR2 sequences are SGHAT and FQNNGV. This CDR3 is 13 amino acids long. The germline V and J ends were trimmed by 0 bases and 3 bases, with 5 bases remaining between them. CDR3 protein: CASSLDWEETQYF. In nucleotides, the CDR3 is TGTGCCAGCAGCTTAGATTGGGAAGAGACCCAGTACTTC.

The genes are TRBV19 and TRBJ2-1; TRBD2 aligns across 10 bases. CDR1 and CDR2 (germline): LNHDA, SQIVND (reference sequence). CDR3 length equals 14 residues. V lost 10 bases, J lost 6 bases, and 9 bases stayed unmatched. CDR3 in amino acids: CATKEAGGANEQFF. The CDR3 region has the DNA TGTGCCACGAAGGAAGCGGGGGGGGCCAATGAGCAGTTCTTC.

This clonotype was detected ten times or more. This sequence joins TRBV10-2 and TRBJ2-2; D gene ambiguous. The CDR3 spans 14 residues. Germline values: CDR1 WSHSY, CDR2 SAAADI. Trimming left V 5 bases short and J 6 bases short, with 13 bases between. CDR3 loop: CASSSEGLSGELFF. The CDR3 region has the DNA TGCGCCAGCAGTAGTGAAGGGTTGTCCGGGGAGCTGTTTTTT.

This chain uses TRBV19 with TRBJ2-5, with 7 bases matching TRBD1. CDR3 size: 15 residues. In germline, CDR1 is LNHDA, CDR2 SQIVND (reference sequence). Germline trimming cut 5 bases from V and 5 bases from J; bases unmatched to any gene: 11. CDR3 coding DNA: TGTGCCAGTAGTTCGGGACAGCTACGGGGTGAGACCCAGTACTTC. It translates to CASSSGQLRGETQYF.

V is TRBV6-5 and J is TRBJ2-1, with 7 bases matching TRBD2. This CDR3 region has 16 residues. Per the germline V gene, CDR1 is MNHEY and CDR2 is SVGAGI. After removal of 0 bases from V and 6 bases from J, the junction contained 8 bases not matched to a gene. The CDR3 loop is CASSYSTSGGINEQFF. The CDR3 bases are TGTGCCAGCAGTTACTCGACTTCGGGAGGAATCAATGAGCAGTTCTTC.

J is TRBJ2-7 and V is TRBV6-1; 11 bases fit TRBD1. The CDR3 length is 14 residues. The J segment lost 1 base and the V segment lost 6 bases, leaving 2 bases of the junction unmatched. Germline lookup yields CDR1 MNHNS and CDR2 SASEGT. CDR3 sequence: CASRGQGASYEQYF. The CDR3 region has the DNA TGTGCCAGCAGAGGACAGGGGGCATCCTACGAGCAGTACTTC.

Only a few counts were recorded for this clonotype. The V call is TRBV4-2, the J call TRBJ2-7, with D maybe TRBD1 (5 bases). V lost 4 bases and J lost 6, with 13 bases in between. Germline V gene data show CDR1 as LGHNA and CDR2 as YNFKEQ. The CDR3 has 13 amino acids. The CDR3 DNA is TGTGCCAGCAGCCGACAGATCCGGAGCGAGCAGTACTTC. It yields the protein CASSRQIRSEQYF.

The V gene is TRBV18, the J gene TRBJ2-1; 9 nucleotides align to TRBD2. This CDR3 region has 14 residues. Germline CDR1 reads KGHSH; CDR2 reads LQKENI. With 3 bases clipped from V and 6 bases from J, the junction kept 3 bases outside the gene matches. DNA of the CDR3: TGTGCCAGCTCACCCCCTAGCGGGGTCAATGAGCAGTTCTTC. This encodes CASSPPSGVNEQFF.

As DNA, the CDR3 is TGTGCCAGCGGTCCATGGGTCACTGAAGCTTTCTTT. Its protein is CASGPWVTEAFF. This chain links TRBV7-6 with TRBJ1-1; no firm D call. The length of the CDR3 is 12 residues. From germline, CDR1 is SGHVS and CDR2 FNYEAQ. The germline V and J ends were trimmed by 8 bases and 4 bases, with 11 bases remaining between them.

This clonotype was counted many times. Here the CDR3 DNA reads TGTGCCAGCAGTTACTCATCCGGGGACTATGGCTACACCTTC. It is translated as CASSYSSGDYGYTF. The chain uses TRBV6-6 and TRBJ1-2; D not resolved. This CDR3 spans 14 amino acids. Germline CDR1 is MNHNY and CDR2 is SVGAGI (reference sequence). With 0 bases removed from V and 3 bases from J, the gap between germline ends came to 8 bases.

In its sample, this clonotype was seen a few times. This sequence joins TRBV6-2 or TRBV6-3 and TRBJ1-1, with a tentative D call TRBD1 (6 bases). Per germline, CDR1 MNHEY and CDR2 SVGEGT. Deletions cut 4 bases from V and 0 bases from J, with 18 bases between. This CDR3 region has 17 residues. CDR3 bases: TGTGCCAGCAGTTCTGGAGGGGTGGGGGCCATGAACACTGAAGCTTTCTTT. Translated: CASSSGGVGAMNTEAFF.

The chain is built from TRBV7-9 and TRBJ2-1, with 9 nucleotides matching TRBD1. The ends lost 5 bases at V and 6 bases at J; junction bases unmatched: 8. CDR1 and CDR2 (germline): SEHNR, FQNEAQ (reference sequence). CDR3 length: 15 amino acids. CDR3 DNA: TGTGCCAGCAGCCTTACAGGGGGCAGGGGCAATGAGCAGTTCTTC. Its protein is CASSLTGGRGNEQFF.

This clonotype showed up just a few times. This chain connects TRBV28 to TRBJ2-7; 14 nucleotides match TRBD2. In germline, CDR1 is MDHEN, CDR2 SYDVKM. The CDR3 is 15 residues long. J gave up 7 bases and V 5 bases, and 7 bases lay outside the gene matches. The DNA of the CDR3 is TGTGCCAGCAGTCGTCCTGGACTAGCGGGAGGTGAGCAGTACTTC. As protein: CASSRPGLAGGEQYF.

This clonotype has a handful of counts. This chain connects TRBV10-3 to TRBJ2-5; the D gene is possibly TRBD2 (5 bases). The length of the CDR3 is 14 residues. V lost 0 bases to trimming and J lost 4 bases, with 9 bases between them. The germline V gene encodes CDR1 ENHRY and CDR2 SYGVKD. CDR3 sequence: CAISESNGGETQYF. In DNA form, the CDR3 reads TGTGCCATCAGTGAGTCGAATGGAGGAGAGACCCAGTACTTC.

This rearrangement joins TRBV7-2 to TRBJ2-5; D might be TRBD2 (6 bases). This CDR3 is 13 amino acids long. V was shortened by 5 bases and J by 1 base, with 8 bases between the two germline ends. From germline, CDR1 is SGHTA and CDR2 FQGNSA. In nucleotides, the CDR3 is TGTGCCAGCAGCCGGGACTTCCAAGAGACCCAGTACTTC. Translation gives CASSRDFQETQYF.

The table lists this clonotype with a few counts. At one end, the junction sequence differs from germline, possibly due to a read error. This sequence joins TRBV7-7 and TRBJ2-1; D might be TRBD2 (6 bases). The CDR3 totals 18 residues. Germline V gene data show CDR1 as SSHAT and CDR2 as FNYEAQ (reference sequence). The CDR3 loop is CASSLGVRREGFYNEQFF. The CDR3 DNA reads as TGTGCTAGCAGCTTAGGGGTTAGGCGGGAAGGGTTCTACAATGAGCAGTTCTTC.

This chain links TRBV29-1 with TRBJ2-7, with 10 positions matching TRBD1. The CDR3 has 15 amino acids. The germline CDR1 and CDR2 sequences are SQVTM and ANQGSEA. Losses at the gene ends were 3 bases for V and 5 bases for J; bases not matched to a gene: 10. The CDR3 is CSVDKGDRGRNEQYF. The CDR3 nucleotides are TGCAGCGTTGATAAGGGGGACAGGGGTCGGAACGAGCAGTACTTC.